This T cell receptor (beta chain) was found in a study of blood T cell repertoires in COVID-19. Study-wide background: Samples taken during acute and convalescent COVID-19 were collected in the United States, Italy and Spain. PBMCs, B-cell-depleted T cells, or T cells provided the cDNA or gDNA that made up the material.

In the original processing: The authors estimated nucleated cell counts from reference gene primer amplification. The repertoire was sequenced with immunoSEQ multiplex PCR; TCRdb's copy has only in-frame clones and lacks some. V, J and clone size derive from that table, while D and trimming were established from the DNA sequence. The sample consists of under 25,000 clones, approximately 83% of them appearing once. Deletions cut 7 bases from V and 4 bases from J, with 7 bases between. From germline, CDR1 is SGDLS and CDR2 YYNGEE. The CDR3 sequence is 11 residues long. This receptor was taken from a man at least 80 years old with active or convalescent COVID-19. Source material: peripheral blood. The genes are TRBV9 and TRBJ2-3; D remains ambiguous. The CDR3 nucleotides read TGTGCCAGCGCCAGCGCAGATACGCAGTATTTT. This gives the protein CASASADTQYF.